Each of the 5 T cell receptor beta chains below was sequenced from the same sample in a study of blood T cells in healthy people across ages. A second PCR of about 6 to 12 cycles used a sample-barcoded 5' primer and a J-beta primer mix. TCRdb reanalysed the 5' RACE reads using MiXCR and keeps one entry per CDR3 protein. This table holds fewer than 800,000 distinct CDR3 sequences, roughly 50% found once. Sequencing was carried out using blood. The receptors originated from a woman aged 60-75 years in good health.

This chain links TRBV29-1 with TRBJ2-7, with 7 nucleotides matching TRBD2. CDR3 length equals 12 residues. From germline, CDR1 is SQVTM and CDR2 ANQGSEA. V was clipped by 5 bases and J by 8 bases; unmatched bases: 9. CDR3: CSVRPSGRQQYF. In nucleotides, the CDR3 is TGCAGCGTTCGGCCTAGCGGCCGGCAGCAGTACTTC.

This clonotype was found a few times. V and J are TRBV4-3 and TRBJ1-2, with 12 bases fitting TRBD1. Germline CDR1 reads LGHNA; CDR2 reads YSLEER. This CDR3 has 19 residues. Trimming cost V 0 bases and J 4 bases; bases outside gene matches: 12. CDR3 loop: CASSQDWGGQGADGYGYTF. The CDR3 bases are TGCGCCAGCAGCCAAGACTGGGGGGGACAGGGGGCTGACGGCTATGGCTACACCTTC.

This clonotype was observed at least ten times. The chain links TRBV5-1 to TRBJ2-3; D unclear. Germline V lookup: CDR1 SGHRS, CDR2 YFSETQ. Trimming removed 6 bases at V and 2 bases at J, with 13 bases between. This CDR3 spans 14 amino acids. DNA for the CDR3: TGCGCCAGCATGGTCGACCCGCACACAGATACGCAGTATTTT. Amino acid sequence: CASMVDPHTDTQYF.

This rearrangement joins TRBV5-1 to TRBJ2-7; the D gene is possibly TRBD1 (6 bases). TRBJ2-5 explains the end of the DNA better; the J call may be wrong. The CDR3 sequence is 15 residues long. Germline CDR1 reads SGHRS; CDR2 reads YFSETQ. The CDR3: CASSSGTLRLETQYF. CDR3 nucleotides: TGCGCCAGCAGCTCCGGGACATTGCGTTTGGAGACCCAGTACTTC.

This chain links TRBV6-5 with TRBJ2-5; 12 bases match TRBD2. CDR3 length: 15 amino acids. The V gene's germline CDR1 is MNHEY and CDR2 SVGAGI. J was trimmed by 5 bases and V by 6 bases; bases with no gene match: 7. The CDR3 region has the DNA TGTGCCAGCAGACGAACTAGCGGGAGGTTGGAGACCCAGTACTTC. It codes for CASRRTSGRLETQYF.